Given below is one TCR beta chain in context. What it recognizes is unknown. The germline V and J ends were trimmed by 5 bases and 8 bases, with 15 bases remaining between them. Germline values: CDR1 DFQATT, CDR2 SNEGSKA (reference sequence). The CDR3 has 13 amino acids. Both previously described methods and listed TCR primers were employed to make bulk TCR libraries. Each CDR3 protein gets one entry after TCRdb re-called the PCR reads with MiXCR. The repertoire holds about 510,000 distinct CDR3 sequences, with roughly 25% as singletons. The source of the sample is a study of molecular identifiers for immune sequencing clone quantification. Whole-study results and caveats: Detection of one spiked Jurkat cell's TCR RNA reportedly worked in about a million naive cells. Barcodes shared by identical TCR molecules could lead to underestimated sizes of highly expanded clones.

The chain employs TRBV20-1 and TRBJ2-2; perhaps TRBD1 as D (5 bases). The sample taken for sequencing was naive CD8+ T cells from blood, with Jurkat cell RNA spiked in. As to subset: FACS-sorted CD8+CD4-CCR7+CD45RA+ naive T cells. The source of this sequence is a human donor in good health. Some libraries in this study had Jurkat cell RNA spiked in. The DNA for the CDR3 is TGCAGTGCTTTATGGGGCAAAGCTGGGGAGCTGTTTTTT. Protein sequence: CSALWGKAGELFF.